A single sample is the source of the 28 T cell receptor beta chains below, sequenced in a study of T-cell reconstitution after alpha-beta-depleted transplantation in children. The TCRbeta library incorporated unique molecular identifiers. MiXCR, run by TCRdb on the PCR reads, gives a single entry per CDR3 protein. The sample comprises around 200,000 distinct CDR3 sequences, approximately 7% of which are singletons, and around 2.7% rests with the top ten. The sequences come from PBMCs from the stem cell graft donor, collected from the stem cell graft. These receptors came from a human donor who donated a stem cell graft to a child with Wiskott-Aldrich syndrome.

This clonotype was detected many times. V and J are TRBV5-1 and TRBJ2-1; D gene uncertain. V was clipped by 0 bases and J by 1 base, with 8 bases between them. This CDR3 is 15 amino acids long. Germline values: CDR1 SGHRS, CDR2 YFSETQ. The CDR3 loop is CASSLVLGSYNEQFF. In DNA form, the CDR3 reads TGCGCCAGCAGCTTGGTTTTAGGGTCCTACAATGAGCAGTTCTTC.

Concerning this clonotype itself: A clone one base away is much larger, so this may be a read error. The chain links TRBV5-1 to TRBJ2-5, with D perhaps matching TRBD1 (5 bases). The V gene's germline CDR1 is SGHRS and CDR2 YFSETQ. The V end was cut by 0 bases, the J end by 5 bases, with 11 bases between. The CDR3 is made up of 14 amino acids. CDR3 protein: CASSLARVDETQYF. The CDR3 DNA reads TGCGCCAGCAGCTTGGCCAGGGTTGACGAGACCCAGTACTTC.

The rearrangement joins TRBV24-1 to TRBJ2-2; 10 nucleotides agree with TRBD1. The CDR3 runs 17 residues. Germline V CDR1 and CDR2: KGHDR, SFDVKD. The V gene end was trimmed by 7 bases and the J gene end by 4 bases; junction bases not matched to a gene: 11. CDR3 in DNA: TGTGCCACCAGCTCCAAGGCCGGGACAGGGGCCACCGGGGAGCTGTTTTTT. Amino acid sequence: CATSSKAGTGATGELFF.

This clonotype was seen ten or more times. The CDR3 reads CASSVAGQGYNEQFF. For the CDR3, the DNA is TGTGCCAGCAGCGTAGCAGGACAGGGGTACAATGAGCAGTTCTTC. The chain combines TRBV9 with TRBJ2-1, with 9 bases matching TRBD1. Trimming took 0 bases from V and 4 from J; bases not matched to a gene: 2. The CDR3 loop spans 15 amino acids. Per germline, CDR1 SGDLS and CDR2 YYNGEE. The whole variable domain, remainder taken from reference TRBV9 and TRBJ2-1, is DSGVTQTPKHLITATGQRVTLRCSPRSGDLSVYWYQQSLDQGLQFLIQYYNGEERAKGNILERFSAQQFPDLHSELNLSSLELGDSALYFCASSVAGQGYNEQFFGPGTRLTVL.

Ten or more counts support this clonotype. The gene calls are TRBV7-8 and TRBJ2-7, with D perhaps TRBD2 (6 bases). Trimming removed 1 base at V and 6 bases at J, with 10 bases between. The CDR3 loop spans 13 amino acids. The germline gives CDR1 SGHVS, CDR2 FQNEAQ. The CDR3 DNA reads TGTGCCAGCAGCTTAGTCCCCGGGGGCGAGCAGTACTTC. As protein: CASSLVPGGEQYF. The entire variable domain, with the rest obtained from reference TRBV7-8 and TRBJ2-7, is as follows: GAGVSQSPRYKVAKRGQDVALRCDPISGHVSLFWYQQALGQGPEFLTYFQNEAQLDKSGLPSDRFFAERPEGSVSTLKIQRTQQEDSAVYLCASSLVPGGEQYFGPGTRLTVT.

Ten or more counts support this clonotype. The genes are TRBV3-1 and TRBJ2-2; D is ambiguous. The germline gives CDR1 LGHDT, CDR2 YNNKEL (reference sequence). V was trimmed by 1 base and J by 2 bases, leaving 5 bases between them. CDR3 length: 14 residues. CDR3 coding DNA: TGTGCCAGCAGCCAAGTTAGTAACACCGGGGAGCTGTTTTTT. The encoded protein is CASSQVSNTGELFF.

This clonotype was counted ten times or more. The CDR3 reads CSVSGGEGYGYTF. CDR3 nucleotide sequence: TGCAGCGTGAGCGGGGGAGAGGGCTATGGCTACACCTTC. The rearrangement joins TRBV29-1 to TRBJ1-2, with D tentatively TRBD1 (5 bases). Germline lookup yields CDR1 SQVTM and CDR2 ANQGSEA. The V end lost 6 bases, the J end lost 4 bases, and 15 bases lay between the germline ends. This CDR3 is built from 13 residues.

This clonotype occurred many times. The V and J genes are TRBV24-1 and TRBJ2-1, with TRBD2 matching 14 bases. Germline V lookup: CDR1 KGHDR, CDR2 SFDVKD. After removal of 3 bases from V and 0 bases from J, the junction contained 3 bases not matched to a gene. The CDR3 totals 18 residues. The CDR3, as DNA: TGTGCCACCAGTGATGAAGGACTAGCGGGAGGCTCCTACAATGAGCAGTTCTTC. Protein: CATSDEGLAGGSYNEQFF.

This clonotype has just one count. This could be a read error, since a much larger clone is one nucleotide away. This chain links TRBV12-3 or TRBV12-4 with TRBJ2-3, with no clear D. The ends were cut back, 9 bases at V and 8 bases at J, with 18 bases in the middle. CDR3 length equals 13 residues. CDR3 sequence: CARSPRASLTQYF. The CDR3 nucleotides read TGTGCCAGAAGCCCCCGGGCCTCTCTTACGCAGTATTTT.

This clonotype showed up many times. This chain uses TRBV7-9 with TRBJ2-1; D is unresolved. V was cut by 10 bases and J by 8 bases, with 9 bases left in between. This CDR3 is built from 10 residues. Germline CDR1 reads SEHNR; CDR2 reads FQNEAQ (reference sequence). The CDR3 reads CATGRDEQFF. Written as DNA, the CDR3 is TGTGCCACCGGTCGGGATGAGCAGTTCTTC.

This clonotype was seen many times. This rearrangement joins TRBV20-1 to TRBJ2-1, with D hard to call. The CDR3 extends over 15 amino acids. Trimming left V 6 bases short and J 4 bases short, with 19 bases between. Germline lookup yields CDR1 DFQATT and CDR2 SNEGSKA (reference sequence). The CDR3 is CSAQKVVGGYNEQFF. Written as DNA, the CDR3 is TGCAGTGCCCAAAAGGTAGTGGGTGGGTACAATGAGCAGTTCTTC.

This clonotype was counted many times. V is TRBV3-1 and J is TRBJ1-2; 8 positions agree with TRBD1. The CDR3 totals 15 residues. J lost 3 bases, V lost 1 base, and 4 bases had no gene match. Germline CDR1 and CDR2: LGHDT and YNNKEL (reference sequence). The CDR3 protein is CASSQGGQGDYGYTF. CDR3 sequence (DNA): TGTGCCAGCAGCCAAGGAGGACAGGGCGACTATGGCTACACCTTC.

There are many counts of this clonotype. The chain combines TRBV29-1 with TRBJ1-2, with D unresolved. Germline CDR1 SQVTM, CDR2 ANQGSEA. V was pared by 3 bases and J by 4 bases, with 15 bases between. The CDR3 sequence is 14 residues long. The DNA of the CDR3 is TGCAGCGTTGATCCAAACCCAGGCGTCTATGGCTACACCTTC. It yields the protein CSVDPNPGVYGYTF.

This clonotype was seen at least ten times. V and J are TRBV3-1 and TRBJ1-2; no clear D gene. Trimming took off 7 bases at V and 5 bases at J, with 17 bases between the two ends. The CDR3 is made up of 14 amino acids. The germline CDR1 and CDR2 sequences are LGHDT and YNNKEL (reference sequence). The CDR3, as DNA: TGTGCCAGCAACCCCGACGGAGGTTGGTATGGCTACACCTTC. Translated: CASNPDGGWYGYTF.

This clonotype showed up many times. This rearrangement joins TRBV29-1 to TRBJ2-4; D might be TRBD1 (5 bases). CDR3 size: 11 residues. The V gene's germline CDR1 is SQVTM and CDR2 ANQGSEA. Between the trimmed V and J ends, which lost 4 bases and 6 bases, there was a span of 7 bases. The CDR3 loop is CSVGQSNIQYF. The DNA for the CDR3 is TGCAGCGTTGGACAGTCAAACATTCAGTACTTC.

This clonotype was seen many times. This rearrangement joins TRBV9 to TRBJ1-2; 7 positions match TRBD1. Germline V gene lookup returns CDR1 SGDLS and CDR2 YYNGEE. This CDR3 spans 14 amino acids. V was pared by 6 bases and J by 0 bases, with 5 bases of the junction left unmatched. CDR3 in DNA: TGTGCCAGCAACCGAGACAGGGCTAACTATGGCTACACCTTC. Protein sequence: CASNRDRANYGYTF.

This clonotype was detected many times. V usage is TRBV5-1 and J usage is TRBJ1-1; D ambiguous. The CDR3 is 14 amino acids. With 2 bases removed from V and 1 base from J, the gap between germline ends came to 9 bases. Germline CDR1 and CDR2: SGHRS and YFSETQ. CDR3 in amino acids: CASSLVPANTEAFF. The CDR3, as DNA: TGCGCCAGCAGCTTAGTTCCGGCGAACACTGAAGCTTTCTTT.

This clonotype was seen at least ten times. In nucleotides, the CDR3 is TGTGCCAGCAGCGAGCTAGCGGGAGGTGCCTACGAGCAGTACTTC. It encodes CASSELAGGAYEQYF. This chain links TRBV9 with TRBJ2-7; TRBD2 aligns across 11 bases. CDR1 and CDR2 from the germline V gene are SGDLS and YYNGEE. This CDR3 is built from 15 residues. V gave up 3 bases and J gave up 2 bases; unmatched junction bases: 4.

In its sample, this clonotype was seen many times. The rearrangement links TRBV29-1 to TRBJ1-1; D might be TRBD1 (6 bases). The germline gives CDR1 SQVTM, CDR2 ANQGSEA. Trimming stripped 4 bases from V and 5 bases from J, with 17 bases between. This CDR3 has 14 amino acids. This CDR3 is CSVAPGAQNTEAFF. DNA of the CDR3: TGCAGCGTTGCTCCAGGGGCCCAGAATACTGAAGCTTTCTTT.

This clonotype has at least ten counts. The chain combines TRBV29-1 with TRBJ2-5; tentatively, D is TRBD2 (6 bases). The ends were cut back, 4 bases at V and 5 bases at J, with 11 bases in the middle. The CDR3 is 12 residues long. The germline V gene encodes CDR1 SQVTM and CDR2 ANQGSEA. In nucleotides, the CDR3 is TGCAGCGTTGGCGGGGTACAGGAGACCCAGTACTTC. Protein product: CSVGGVQETQYF.

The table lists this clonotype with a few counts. Here the CDR3 reads CASGISGYTGELFF. The DNA of the CDR3 is TGCGCCAGCGGTATTAGCGGTTACACCGGGGAGCTGTTTTTT. The chain is built from TRBV5-1 and TRBJ2-2; TRBD2 might be the D (6 bases). The germline V gene encodes CDR1 SGHRS and CDR2 YFSETQ. Trimming stripped 7 bases from V and 3 bases from J, with 13 bases between. The CDR3 spans 14 residues. The full variable domain, in which reference TRBV5-1 and TRBJ2-2 provide the parts outside the CDR3, is KAGVTQTPRYLIKTRGQQVTLSCSPISGHRSVSWYQQTPGQGLQFLFEYFSETQRNKGNFPGRFSGRQFSNSRSEMNVSTLELGDSALYLCASGISGYTGELFFGEGSRLTVL.

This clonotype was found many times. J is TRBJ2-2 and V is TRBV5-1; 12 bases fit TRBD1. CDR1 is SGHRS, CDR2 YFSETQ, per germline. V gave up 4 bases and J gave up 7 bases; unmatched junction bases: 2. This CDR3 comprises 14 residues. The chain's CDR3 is CASSGTGGGGELFF. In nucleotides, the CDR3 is TGCGCCAGCAGCGGGACAGGGGGCGGCGGGGAGCTGTTTTTT.

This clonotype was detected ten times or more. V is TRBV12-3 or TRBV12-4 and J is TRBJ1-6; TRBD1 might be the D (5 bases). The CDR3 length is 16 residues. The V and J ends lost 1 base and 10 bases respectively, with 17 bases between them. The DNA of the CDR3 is TGTGCCAGCAGTTTAGATCTCGGGGCAGCTGAATCACCCCTCCACTTT. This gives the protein CASSLDLGAAESPLHF.

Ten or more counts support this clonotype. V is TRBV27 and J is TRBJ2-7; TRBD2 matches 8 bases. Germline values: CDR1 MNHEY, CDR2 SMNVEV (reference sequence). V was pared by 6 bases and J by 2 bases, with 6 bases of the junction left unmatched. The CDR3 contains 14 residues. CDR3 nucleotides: TGTGCCAGCAGGGAGGCGGGGGGAACCTACGAGCAGTACTTC. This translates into CASREAGGTYEQYF.

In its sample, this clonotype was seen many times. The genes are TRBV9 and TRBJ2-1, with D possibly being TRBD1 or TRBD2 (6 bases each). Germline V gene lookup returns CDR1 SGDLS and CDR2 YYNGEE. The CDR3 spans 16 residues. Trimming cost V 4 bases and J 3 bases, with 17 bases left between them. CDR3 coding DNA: TGTGCCAGCAGCCCCCACTTAGGGGGGCTCTACAATGAGCAGTTCTTC. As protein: CASSPHLGGLYNEQFF. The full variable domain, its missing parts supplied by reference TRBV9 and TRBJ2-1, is DSGVTQTPKHLITATGQRVTLRCSPRSGDLSVYWYQQSLDQGLQFLIQYYNGEERAKGNILERFSAQQFPDLHSELNLSSLELGDSALYFCASSPHLGGLYNEQFFGPGTRLTVL.

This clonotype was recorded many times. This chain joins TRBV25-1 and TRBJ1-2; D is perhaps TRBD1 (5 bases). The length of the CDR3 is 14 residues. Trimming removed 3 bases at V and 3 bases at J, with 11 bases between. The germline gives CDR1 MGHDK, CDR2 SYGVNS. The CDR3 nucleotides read TGTGCCAGCAGTGAGCCAGGGAGGGACTATGGCTACACCTTC. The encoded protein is CASSEPGRDYGYTF.

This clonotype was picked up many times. The CDR3 DNA is TGTGCCAGCAGCGTAGTTGCTACAGGTTCTCAGCGAGAGCAGTTCTTC. Protein: CASSVVATGSQREQFF. J is TRBJ2-1 and V is TRBV9; weak D call: TRBD1 (5 bases). The CDR3 consists of 16 residues. CDR1 and CDR2 (germline): SGDLS, YYNGEE. Trimming shortened V by 0 bases and J by 10 bases, and 20 bases separated the two germline ends. Variable domain in full (rest from reference TRBV9 and TRBJ2-1): DSGVTQTPKHLITATGQRVTLRCSPRSGDLSVYWYQQSLDQGLQFLIQYYNGEERAKGNILERFSAQQFPDLHSELNLSSLELGDSALYFCASSVVATGSQREQFFGPGTRLTVL.

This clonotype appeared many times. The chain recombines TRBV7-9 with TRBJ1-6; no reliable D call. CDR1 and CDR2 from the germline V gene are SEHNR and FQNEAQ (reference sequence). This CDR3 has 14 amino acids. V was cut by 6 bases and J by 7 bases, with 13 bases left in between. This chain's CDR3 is CASSPTPPNSPLHF. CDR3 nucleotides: TGTGCCAGCAGTCCAACCCCCCCAAATTCACCCCTCCACTTT.